The 3 T cell receptor beta chains in this list originate from one sample, sequenced in a study of cytomegalovirus exposure and HLA in healthy donors. The table came from immunoSEQ multiplex PCR; TCRdb's copy has only in-frame clones and leaves some out. The sample holds under 140,000 clones, roughly 87% seen once. The sequencing input was PBMCs. These receptors all stem from a woman between 18 and 29 years old in good health and CMV-seronegative.

The chain uses TRBV7-2 and TRBJ2-7; 11 bases align to TRBD2. The CDR3 length is 17 residues. V trimming: 7 bases; J trimming: 2 bases; junction bases outside the gene matches: 13. Germline CDR1 is SGHTA and CDR2 is FQGNSA. The CDR3 protein is CASTPGVAGGGAYEQYF. The CDR3 coding sequence is TGTGCCAGCACCCCCGGGGTAGCGGGAGGGGGGGCCTACGAGCAGTACTTC.

This chain uses TRBV9 with TRBJ2-1, with D unresolved. Looked up from germline, CDR1 is SGDLS and CDR2 is YYNGEE. Trimming stripped 0 bases from V and 2 bases from J, with 6 bases between. CDR3 length equals 14 residues. For the CDR3, the DNA is TGTGCCAGCAGCGTAGGCGAAACCTACAATGAGCAGTTCTTC. It yields the protein CASSVGETYNEQFF. Drawing the rest from reference TRBV9 and TRBJ2-1, the complete variable domain is DSGVTQTPKHLITATGQRVTLRCSPRSGDLSVYWYQQSLDQGLQFLIQYYNGEERAKGNILERFSAQQFPDLHSELNLSSLELGDSALYFCASSVGETYNEQFFGPGTRLTVL.

The rearrangement uses TRBV6-1 and TRBJ1-5; D not resolved. The germline gives CDR1 MNHNS, CDR2 SASEGT. V lost 6 bases to trimming and J lost 4 bases, with 10 bases between them. The CDR3 covers 13 residues. This chain's CDR3 is CASSERENQPQHF. The CDR3 DNA reads TGTGCCAGCAGCGAGAGAGAGAATCAGCCCCAGCATTTT.